The 3 T cell receptor beta chains listed next were all sequenced from one sample in a study of early T cells in non-severe SARS-CoV-2 infection. In TCRdb, the 5' RACE reads were re-called with MiXCR into one record per CDR3 protein. The sample lists tens of thousands of distinct CDR3 sequences; 10% to 15% were seen once. The sample was whole blood. The receptors originated from an adult who was a healthcare worker with PCR-confirmed SARS-CoV-2 infection or an uninfected control (not recorded which).

This clonotype was seen ten or more times. This CDR3 is CASSYAGQGTYEQYF. The CDR3 DNA reads TGTGCCAGCAGTTACGCGGGACAGGGGACCTACGAGCAGTACTTC. The J gene is TRBJ2-7, the V gene TRBV6-2 or TRBV6-3; 10 nucleotides agree with TRBD1. CDR3 length: 15 amino acids. Germline lookup yields CDR1 MNHEY and CDR2 SVGEGT. V lost 2 bases and J lost 2; bases outside the gene matches: 3.

The chain is built from TRBV2 and TRBJ2-4; 9 bases are a match to TRBD1. Germline V CDR1 and CDR2: SNHLY, FYNNEI. The CDR3 is 17 amino acids. The V and J ends lost 7 bases and 0 bases, in that order; junction bases with no gene match: 10. CDR3 residues: CASTFDRGGIAKNIQYF. The CDR3 DNA reads TGTGCCAGCACCTTCGACAGGGGGGGAATAGCCAAAAACATTCAGTACTTC.

This clonotype was observed many times. The CDR3 DNA follows: TGCGCCAGCAGTCAATCCGACAGGAGGCTGGGTAATTCACCCCTCCACTTT. It codes for CASSQSDRRLGNSPLHF. The chain joins TRBV23-1 to TRBJ1-6, with a tentative D call TRBD1 (6 bases). TRBV23-1 is labeled an ORF, and its function is uncertain. Trimming shortened V by 0 bases and J by 6 bases, and 15 bases separated the two germline ends. This CDR3 comprises 17 residues.